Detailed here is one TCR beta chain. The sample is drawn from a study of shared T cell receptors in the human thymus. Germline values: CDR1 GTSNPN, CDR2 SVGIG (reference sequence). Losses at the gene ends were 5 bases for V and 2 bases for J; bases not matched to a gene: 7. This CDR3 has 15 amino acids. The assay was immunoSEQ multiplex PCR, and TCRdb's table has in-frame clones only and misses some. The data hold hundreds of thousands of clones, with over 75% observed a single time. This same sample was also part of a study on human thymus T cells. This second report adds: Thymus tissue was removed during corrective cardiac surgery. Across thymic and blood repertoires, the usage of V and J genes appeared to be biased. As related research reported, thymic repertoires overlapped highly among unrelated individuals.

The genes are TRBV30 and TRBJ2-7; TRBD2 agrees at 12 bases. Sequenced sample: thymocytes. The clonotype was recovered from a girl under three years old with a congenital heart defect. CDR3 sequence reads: CAWGSRLAGAYEQYF. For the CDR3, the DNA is TGTGCCTGGGGCTCTCGACTAGCGGGGGCCTACGAGCAGTACTTC.